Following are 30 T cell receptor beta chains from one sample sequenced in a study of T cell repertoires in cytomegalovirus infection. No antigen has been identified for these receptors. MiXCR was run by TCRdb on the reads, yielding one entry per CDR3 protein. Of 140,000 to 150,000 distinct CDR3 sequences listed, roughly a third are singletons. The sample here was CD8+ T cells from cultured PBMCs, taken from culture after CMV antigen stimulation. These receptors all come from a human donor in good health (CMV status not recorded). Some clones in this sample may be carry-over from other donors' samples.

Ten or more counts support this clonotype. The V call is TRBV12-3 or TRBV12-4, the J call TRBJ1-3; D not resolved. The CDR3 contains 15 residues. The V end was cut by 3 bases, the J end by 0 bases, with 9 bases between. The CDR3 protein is CASSLGAYSGNTIYF. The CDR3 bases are TGTGCCAGCAGTTTGGGCGCTTACTCTGGAAACACCATATATTTT.

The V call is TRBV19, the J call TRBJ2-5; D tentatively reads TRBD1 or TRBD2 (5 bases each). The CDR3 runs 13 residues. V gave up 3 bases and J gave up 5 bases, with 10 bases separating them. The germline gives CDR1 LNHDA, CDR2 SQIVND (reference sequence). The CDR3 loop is CASSILGDETQYF. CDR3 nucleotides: TGTGCCAGTAGTATTCTGGGGGACGAGACCCAGTACTTC.

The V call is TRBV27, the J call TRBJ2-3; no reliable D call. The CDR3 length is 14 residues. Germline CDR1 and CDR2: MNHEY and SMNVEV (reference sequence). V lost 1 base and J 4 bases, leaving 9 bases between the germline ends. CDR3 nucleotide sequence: TGTGCCAGCAGTTTATGGCCTCGGGCAGATACGCAGTATTTT. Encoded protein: CASSLWPRADTQYF.

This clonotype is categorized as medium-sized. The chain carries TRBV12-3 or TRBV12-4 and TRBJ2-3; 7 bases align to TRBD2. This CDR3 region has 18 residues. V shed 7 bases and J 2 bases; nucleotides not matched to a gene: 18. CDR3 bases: TGTGCCAGCAACACCCGCCCCTCGGGGGGAAGGGACACAGATACGCAGTATTTT. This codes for CASNTRPSGGRDTDTQYF.

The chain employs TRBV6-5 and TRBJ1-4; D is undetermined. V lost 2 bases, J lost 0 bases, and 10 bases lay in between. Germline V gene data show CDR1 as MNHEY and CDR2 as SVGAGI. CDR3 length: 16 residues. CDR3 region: CASSYALQSTNEKLFF. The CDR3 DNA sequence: TGTGCCAGCAGTTACGCTCTCCAGTCAACTAATGAAAAACTGTTTTTT.

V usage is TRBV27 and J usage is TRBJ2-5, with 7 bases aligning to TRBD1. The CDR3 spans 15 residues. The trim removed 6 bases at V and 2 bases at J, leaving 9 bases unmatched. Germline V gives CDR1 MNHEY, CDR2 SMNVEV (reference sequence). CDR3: CASSREGAQQETQYF. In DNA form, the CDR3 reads TGTGCCAGCAGCCGAGAGGGGGCACAGCAAGAGACCCAGTACTTC.

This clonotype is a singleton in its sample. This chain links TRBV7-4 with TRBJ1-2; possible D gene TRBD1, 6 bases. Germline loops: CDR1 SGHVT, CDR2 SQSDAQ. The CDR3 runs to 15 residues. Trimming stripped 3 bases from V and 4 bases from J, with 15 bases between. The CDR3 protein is CASSFGGGAGYGYTF. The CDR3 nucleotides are TGTGCCAGCAGCTTTGGGGGGGGCGCCGGCTATGGCTACACCTTC.

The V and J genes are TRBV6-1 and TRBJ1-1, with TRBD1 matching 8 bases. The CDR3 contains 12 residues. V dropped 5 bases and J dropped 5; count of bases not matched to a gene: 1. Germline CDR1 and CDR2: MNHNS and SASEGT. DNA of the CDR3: TGTGCCAGCAGTACAGGGGGGACTGAAGCTTTCTTT. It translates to CASSTGGTEAFF.

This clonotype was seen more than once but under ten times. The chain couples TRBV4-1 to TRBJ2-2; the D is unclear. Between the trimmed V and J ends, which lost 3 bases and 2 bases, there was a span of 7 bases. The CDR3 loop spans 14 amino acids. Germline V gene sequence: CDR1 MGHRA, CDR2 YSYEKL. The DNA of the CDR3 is TGCGCCAGCAGCCACAGCGTTAACACCGGGGAGCTGTTTTTT. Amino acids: CASSHSVNTGELFF.

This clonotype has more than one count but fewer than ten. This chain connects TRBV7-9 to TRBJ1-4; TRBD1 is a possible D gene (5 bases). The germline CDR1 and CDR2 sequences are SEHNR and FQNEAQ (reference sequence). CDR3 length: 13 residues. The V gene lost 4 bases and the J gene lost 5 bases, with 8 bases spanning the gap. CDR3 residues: CASSSGLNEKLFF. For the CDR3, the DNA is TGTGCCAGCAGCTCAGGGTTGAATGAAAAACTGTTTTTT.

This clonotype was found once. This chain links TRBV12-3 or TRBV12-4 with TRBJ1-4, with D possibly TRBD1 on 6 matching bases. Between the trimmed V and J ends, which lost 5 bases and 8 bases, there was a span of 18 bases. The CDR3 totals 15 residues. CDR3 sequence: CASSPGGGGGEKLFF. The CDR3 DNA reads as TGTGCCAGCAGTCCCGGGGGAGGGGGAGGCGAAAAACTGTTTTTT.

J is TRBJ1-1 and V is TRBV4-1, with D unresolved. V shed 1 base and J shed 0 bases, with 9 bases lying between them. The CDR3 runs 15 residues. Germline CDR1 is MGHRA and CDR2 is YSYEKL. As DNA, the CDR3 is TGCGCCAGCAGCCAAGCCGACACCATGAACACTGAAGCTTTCTTT. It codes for CASSQADTMNTEAFF.

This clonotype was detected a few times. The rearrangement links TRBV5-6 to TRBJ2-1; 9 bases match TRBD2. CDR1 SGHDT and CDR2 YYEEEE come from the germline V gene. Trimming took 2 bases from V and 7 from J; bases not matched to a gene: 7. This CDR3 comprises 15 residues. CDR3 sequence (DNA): TGTGCCAGCAGCTTCCGACTAGCGGCGACTAATGAGCAGTTCTTC. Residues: CASSFRLAATNEQFF. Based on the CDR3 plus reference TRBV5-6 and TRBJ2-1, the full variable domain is DAGVTQSPTHLIKTRGQQVTLRCSPKSGHDTVSWYQQALGQGPQFIFQYYEEEERQRGNFPDRFSGHQFPNYSSELNVNALLLGDSALYLCASSFRLAATNEQFFGPGTRLTVL.

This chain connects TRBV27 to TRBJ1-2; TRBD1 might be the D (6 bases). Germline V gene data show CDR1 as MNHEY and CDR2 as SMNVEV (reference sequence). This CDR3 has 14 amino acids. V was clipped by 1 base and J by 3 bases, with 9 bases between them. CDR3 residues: CASSLYRGDYGYTF. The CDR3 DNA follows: TGTGCCAGCAGTTTATATAGGGGGGACTATGGCTACACCTTC.

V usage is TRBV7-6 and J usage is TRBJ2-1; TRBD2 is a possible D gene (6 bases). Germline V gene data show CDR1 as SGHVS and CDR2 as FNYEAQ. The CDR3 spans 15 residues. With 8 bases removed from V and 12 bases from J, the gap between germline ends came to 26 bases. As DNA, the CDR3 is TGTGCCAGCTTACCTCTGGCGGGGATCCTTACGGGGCAGTTCTTC. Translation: CASLPLAGILTGQFF.

The CDR3 nucleotides are TGTGCCAGCAGTGGGGGCGGGGGGGCCCTGCAGACAGATACGCAGTATTTT. It codes for CASSGGGGALQTDTQYF. V is TRBV2 and J is TRBJ2-3, with TRBD2 matching over 9 bases. V shed 4 bases and J 3 bases; nucleotides not matched to a gene: 11. The V gene's germline CDR1 is SNHLY and CDR2 FYNNEI. The CDR3 sequence is 17 residues long.

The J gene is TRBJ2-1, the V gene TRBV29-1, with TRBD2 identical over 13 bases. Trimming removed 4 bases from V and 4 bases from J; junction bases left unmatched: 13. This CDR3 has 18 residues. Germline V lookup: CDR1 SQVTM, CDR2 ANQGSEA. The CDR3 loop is CSVVGARTSGGSYNEQFF. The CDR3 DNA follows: TGCAGCGTTGTGGGGGCAAGGACTAGCGGGGGATCTTACAATGAGCAGTTCTTC.

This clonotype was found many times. The CDR3 DNA reads as TGTGCCAGCAGCCCCAGTTCGGGACCTTTAGACTATGGCTACACCTTC. It specifies CASSPSSGPLDYGYTF. The chain combines TRBV7-2 with TRBJ1-2, with D maybe TRBD1 (5 bases). In germline, CDR1 is SGHTA, CDR2 FQGNSA. Trimming took 5 bases from V and 3 from J, leaving 19 bases between them. CDR3 length equals 16 residues.

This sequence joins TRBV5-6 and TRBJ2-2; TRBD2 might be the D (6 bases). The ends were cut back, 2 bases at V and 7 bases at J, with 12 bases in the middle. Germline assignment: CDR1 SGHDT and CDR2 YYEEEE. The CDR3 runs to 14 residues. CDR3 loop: CASSFLHSGGELFF. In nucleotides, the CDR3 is TGTGCCAGCAGCTTTCTTCATAGCGGCGGGGAGCTGTTTTTT.

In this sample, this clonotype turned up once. This chain's CDR3 is CASSAGGGYNEQFF. DNA of the CDR3: TGTGCCAGCAGCGCCGGGGGGGGCTACAATGAGCAGTTCTTC. The chain links TRBV5-5 to TRBJ2-1; 8 nucleotides line up with TRBD2. The CDR3 consists of 14 residues. Germline assignment: CDR1 SGHKS and CDR2 YYEKEE (reference sequence). V shed 4 bases and J 3 bases; nucleotides not matched to a gene: 3.

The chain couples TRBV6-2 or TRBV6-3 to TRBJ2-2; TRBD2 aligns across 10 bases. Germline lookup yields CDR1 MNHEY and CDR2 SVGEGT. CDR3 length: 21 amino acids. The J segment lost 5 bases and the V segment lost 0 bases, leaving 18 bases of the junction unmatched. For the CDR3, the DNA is TGTGCCAGCAGTTACTCCCAACACCGACTGCTAGCGGGGGACCCTACCGGGGAGCTGTTTTTT. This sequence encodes CASSYSQHRLLAGDPTGELFF.

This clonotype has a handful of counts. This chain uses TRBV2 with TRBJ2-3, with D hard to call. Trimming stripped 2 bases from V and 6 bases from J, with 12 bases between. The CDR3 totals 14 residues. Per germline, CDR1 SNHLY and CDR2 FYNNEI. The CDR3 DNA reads TGTGCCAGCAGTGAATATTTCGGCCTGGATACGCAGTATTTT. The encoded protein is CASSEYFGLDTQYF.

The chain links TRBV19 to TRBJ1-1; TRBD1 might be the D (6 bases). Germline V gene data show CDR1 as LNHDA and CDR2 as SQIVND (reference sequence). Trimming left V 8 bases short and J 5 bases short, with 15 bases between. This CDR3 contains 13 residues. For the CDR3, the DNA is TGTGCCAGTCGATCGGGGGCCGTGACTGAAGCTTTCTTT. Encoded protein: CASRSGAVTEAFF.

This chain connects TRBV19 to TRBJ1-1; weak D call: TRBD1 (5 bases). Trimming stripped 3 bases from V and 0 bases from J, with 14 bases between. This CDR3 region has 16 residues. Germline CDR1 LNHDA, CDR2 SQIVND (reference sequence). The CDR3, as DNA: TGTGCCAGTAGTATCCTTGACAGCCCCTTGAACACTGAAGCTTTCTTT. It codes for CASSILDSPLNTEAFF.

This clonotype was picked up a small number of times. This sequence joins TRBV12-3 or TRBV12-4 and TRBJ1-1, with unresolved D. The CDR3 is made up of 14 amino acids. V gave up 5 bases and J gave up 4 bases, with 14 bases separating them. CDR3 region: CASSLAAPSTEAFF. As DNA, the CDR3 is TGTGCCAGCAGTCTCGCGGCGCCCTCCACTGAAGCTTTCTTT.

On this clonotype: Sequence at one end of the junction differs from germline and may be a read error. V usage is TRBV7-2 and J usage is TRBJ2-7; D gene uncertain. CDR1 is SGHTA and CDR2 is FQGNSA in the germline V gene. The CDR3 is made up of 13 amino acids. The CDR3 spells CASSLGQTYERYF. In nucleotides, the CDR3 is TGTGCCAGCAGCTTAGGGCAGACCTACGAGCGGTACTTC.

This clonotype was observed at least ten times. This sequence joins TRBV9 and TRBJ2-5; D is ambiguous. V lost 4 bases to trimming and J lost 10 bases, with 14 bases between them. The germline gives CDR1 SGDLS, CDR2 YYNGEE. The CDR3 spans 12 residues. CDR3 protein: CASSSPGLRQYF. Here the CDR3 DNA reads TGTGCCAGCAGCTCCCCCGGGCTTCGCCAGTACTTC. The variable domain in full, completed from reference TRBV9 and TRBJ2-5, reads DSGVTQTPKHLITATGQRVTLRCSPRSGDLSVYWYQQSLDQGLQFLIQYYNGEERAKGNILERFSAQQFPDLHSELNLSSLELGDSALYFCASSSPGLRQYFGPGTRLLVL.

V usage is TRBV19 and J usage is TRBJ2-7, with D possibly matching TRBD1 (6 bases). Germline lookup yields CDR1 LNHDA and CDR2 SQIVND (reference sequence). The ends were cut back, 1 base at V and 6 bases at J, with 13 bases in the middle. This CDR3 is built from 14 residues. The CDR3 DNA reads TGTGCCAGTAGTATAGCAGCAGGGGTTAGCGAGCAGTACTTC. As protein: CASSIAAGVSEQYF.

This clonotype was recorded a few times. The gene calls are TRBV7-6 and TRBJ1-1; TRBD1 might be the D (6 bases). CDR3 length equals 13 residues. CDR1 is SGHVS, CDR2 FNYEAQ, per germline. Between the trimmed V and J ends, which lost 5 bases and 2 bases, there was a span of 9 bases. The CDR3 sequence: CASSTQGNTEAFF. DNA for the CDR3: TGTGCCAGCAGCACACAGGGAAACACTGAAGCTTTCTTT.

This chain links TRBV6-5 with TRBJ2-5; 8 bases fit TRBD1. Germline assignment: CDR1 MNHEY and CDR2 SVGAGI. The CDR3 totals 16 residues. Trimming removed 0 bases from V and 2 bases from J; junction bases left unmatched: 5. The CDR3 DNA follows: TGTGCCAGCAGTTACTCGGGCAGGGGGCAACAAGAGACCCAGTACTTC. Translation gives CASSYSGRGQQETQYF.